The 28 T cell receptor beta chains listed next were all sequenced from one sample in a study of T cell responses to AZD1222 COVID-19 vaccine. Profiled with immunoSEQ multiplex PCR; TCRdb holds only in-frame clones, not every one. In the table there are 120,000 to 150,000 clones, over 75% of which are singletons. Source: peripheral blood, taken on day 0 of AZD1222 vaccination. These receptors all stem from an adult in good health.

This chain uses TRBV6-1 with TRBJ2-4; 7 nucleotides line up with TRBD1. This CDR3 contains 17 residues. Germline V lookup: CDR1 MNHNS, CDR2 SASEGT. J was trimmed by 4 bases and V by 2 bases; bases with no gene match: 11. DNA of the CDR3: TGTGCCAGCAGTGAAAGACTTTGGGGGACAGCGAAAAACATTCAGTACTTC. Translated: CASSERLWGTAKNIQYF.

This clone appeared a single time. CDR3 DNA: TGCGCCAGCAGTCCCCCTAGCGGGGGGTATAACACCTACGAGCAGTACTTC. Amino acid sequence: CASSPPSGGYNTYEQYF. The rearrangement uses TRBV23-1 and TRBJ2-7, with 11 bases matching TRBD2. TRBV23-1 is an open reading frame, and its role is uncertain. Germline trimming cut 4 bases from V and 2 bases from J; bases unmatched to any gene: 10. The CDR3 totals 17 residues.

This clone was observed a handful of times. The V call is TRBV7-3, the J call TRBJ2-7; TRBD2 matches at 10 bases. The V segment lost 1 base and the J segment 3 bases; nucleotides outside the gene matches: 3. Germline CDR1 is SGHTA and CDR2 is FQGTGA. This CDR3 region has 15 residues. CDR3 nucleotides: TGTGCCAGCAGCTTAAAAGCGGGAGGGCTCTACGAGCAGTACTTC. It encodes CASSLKAGGLYEQYF.

The chain employs TRBV4-1 and TRBJ2-2; D not resolved. CDR1 and CDR2 (germline): MGHRA, YSYEKL. V was clipped by 2 bases and J by 6 bases, with 13 bases between them. The CDR3 totals 15 residues. This CDR3 reads CASSQPLRASGELFF. The CDR3 nucleotides read TGCGCCAGCAGCCAACCCCTTCGGGCCTCCGGGGAGCTGTTTTTT.

The chain is built from TRBV7-9 and TRBJ2-2, with 8 bases that match TRBD1. The CDR3 is made up of 15 amino acids. Germline CDR1 is SEHNR and CDR2 is FQNEAQ (reference sequence). Unmatched junction bases numbered 10, after V lost 6 bases and J lost 7 bases. Written as DNA, the CDR3 is TGTGCCAGCAGGCCCCAGGGGGCAGGTATCGGGGAGCTGTTTTTT. This translates into CASRPQGAGIGELFF. The variable domain in full, with the rest retrieved from reference TRBV7-9 and TRBJ2-2, is DTGVSQNPRHKITKRGQNVTFRCDPISEHNRLYWYRQTLGQGPEFLTYFQNEAQLEKSRLLSDRFSAERPKGSFSTLEIQRTEQGDSAMYLCASRPQGAGIGELFFGEGSRLTVL.

The gene calls are TRBV12-3 or TRBV12-4 and TRBJ2-7; D not certain. V lost 6 bases and J lost 2, with 11 bases in between. This CDR3 is 13 amino acids long. The CDR3 sequence: CASSVSSPYEQYF. The CDR3 DNA reads TGTGCCAGCAGCGTCTCGTCCCCCTACGAGCAGTACTTC.

V is TRBV27 and J is TRBJ2-4; 14 bases are shared with TRBD2. Germline CDR1 MNHEY, CDR2 SMNVEV (reference sequence). The V segment lost 3 bases and the J segment 3 bases; nucleotides outside the gene matches: 13. The CDR3 extends over 20 amino acids. CDR3 DNA: TGTGCCAGCAGTTTCCAATGGAGGGGACTAGCGGGAGTTGGCAAAAACATTCAGTACTTC. It specifies CASSFQWRGLAGVGKNIQYF.

The rearrangement links TRBV18 to TRBJ1-2; 10 bases agree with TRBD1. The V segment lost 7 bases and the J segment 5 bases; nucleotides outside the gene matches: 10. Germline V lookup: CDR1 KGHSH, CDR2 LQKENI. The CDR3 extends over 15 amino acids. The chain's CDR3 is CASWLGQGTLYGYTF. CDR3 in DNA: TGTGCCAGCTGGTTGGGACAGGGGACTTTGTATGGCTACACCTTC.

The chain uses TRBV12-3 or TRBV12-4 and TRBJ2-5, with a possible D match to TRBD2 (6 bases). V was pared by 6 bases and J by 4 bases, with 12 bases between. The CDR3 loop spans 13 amino acids. CDR3 in amino acids: CASSPDYGETQYF. In nucleotides, the CDR3 is TGTGCCAGCAGCCCGGACTACGGAGAGACCCAGTACTTC.

The rearrangement uses TRBV19 and TRBJ1-2, with 8 bases identical to TRBD1. The CDR3 runs 17 residues. CDR1 and CDR2 from the germline V gene are LNHDA and SQIVND (reference sequence). V trimming: 3 bases; J trimming: 0 bases; junction bases outside the gene matches: 9. The CDR3: CASSMGTGGGPNYGYTF. CDR3 coding DNA: TGTGCCAGTAGTATGGGGACAGGTGGGGGTCCTAACTATGGCTACACCTTC.

The V gene is TRBV6-5, the J gene TRBJ1-1, with 9 bases aligning to TRBD1. V gave up 3 bases and J gave up 4 bases; unmatched junction bases: 6. The CDR3 totals 15 residues. In germline, CDR1 is MNHEY, CDR2 SVGAGI. CDR3 region: CASSYDRGASTEAFF. CDR3 nucleotide sequence: TGTGCCAGCAGTTATGACAGGGGGGCGTCCACTGAAGCTTTCTTT.

In DNA form, the CDR3 reads TGTGCCAGCATAGGTGGGAGTGCCTACGAGCAGTACTTC. Encoded protein: CASIGGSAYEQYF. V gene TRBV27 combines with J gene TRBJ2-7, with TRBD2 as a possible D gene (5 bases). The CDR3 has 13 amino acids. The germline V gene encodes CDR1 MNHEY and CDR2 SMNVEV (reference sequence). The V end lost 7 bases, the J end lost 2 bases, and 12 bases lay between the germline ends.

The chain carries TRBV2 and TRBJ2-1; D unresolved. The germline CDR1 and CDR2 sequences are SNHLY and FYNNEI. The germline V and J ends were trimmed by 3 bases and 4 bases, with 7 bases remaining between them. The CDR3 has 13 residues. CDR3 amino acids: CASSDSGYNEQFF. The CDR3 region has the DNA TGTGCCAGCAGTGATAGTGGGTACAATGAGCAGTTCTTC.

This clone was counted a few times. The V call is TRBV27, the J call TRBJ2-4, with D uncertain. Germline CDR1 MNHEY, CDR2 SMNVEV (reference sequence). This CDR3 comprises 13 residues. With 5 bases removed from V and 8 bases from J, the gap between germline ends came to 13 bases. The CDR3 loop reads CASSVQVGYIQYF. DNA of the CDR3: TGTGCCAGCAGTGTCCAAGTGGGGTACATTCAGTACTTC.

The V call is TRBV6-2 or TRBV6-3, the J call TRBJ2-2; D possibly corresponds to TRBD1 (5 bases). Trimming left V 2 bases short and J 6 bases short, with 7 bases between. The CDR3 sequence is 13 residues long. Germline values: CDR1 MNHEY, CDR2 SVGEGT. CDR3 amino acids: CASSYVGPGELFF. The CDR3 region has the DNA TGTGCCAGCAGTTACGTGGGGCCCGGGGAGCTGTTTTTT.

The CDR3 DNA sequence: TGTGCCAGCAGTGAAGGCCATAACTATGGCTACACCTTC. Residues: CASSEGHNYGYTF. The chain links TRBV25-1 to TRBJ1-2, with D uncertain. V was cut by 2 bases and J by 1 base, with 5 bases left in between. The germline V gene encodes CDR1 MGHDK and CDR2 SYGVNS. This CDR3 spans 13 amino acids.

The chain joins TRBV6-6 to TRBJ1-2; D is ambiguous. CDR1 MNHNY and CDR2 SVGAGI come from the germline V gene (reference sequence). CDR3 length: 11 amino acids. The V end was cut by 2 bases, the J end by 3 bases, with 1 base between. CDR3 loop: CASSYDYGYTF. CDR3 nucleotide sequence: TGTGCCAGCAGTTACGACTATGGCTACACCTTC.

The V gene is TRBV11-2, the J gene TRBJ1-1; D call uncertain. Germline loops: CDR1 SGHAT, CDR2 FQNNGV. CDR3 length equals 14 residues. V was pared by 2 bases and J by 1 base, with 8 bases between. CDR3 amino acids: CASSLLVQNTEAFF. The DNA for the CDR3 is TGTGCCAGCAGCTTATTAGTCCAGAACACTGAAGCTTTCTTT.

This clone was seen a handful of times. The chain uses TRBV27 and TRBJ2-1; D not certain. CDR1 is MNHEY and CDR2 is SMNVEV in the germline V gene (reference sequence). This CDR3 is 16 amino acids long. V gave up 3 bases and J gave up 5 bases, with 17 bases separating them. This CDR3 reads CASSFNMAVRNNEQFF. The CDR3 DNA reads as TGTGCCAGCAGTTTTAACATGGCAGTGAGAAACAATGAGCAGTTCTTC.

The chain combines TRBV28 with TRBJ1-2; D possibly corresponds to TRBD1 (5 bases). CDR3 length equals 14 residues. The V end lost 3 bases, the J end lost 4 bases, and 12 bases lay between the germline ends. Germline V lookup: CDR1 MDHEN, CDR2 SYDVKM. CDR3 amino acids: CASSFPSGVYGYTF. CDR3 nucleotides: TGTGCCAGCAGTTTTCCGTCGGGGGTCTATGGCTACACCTTC.

V usage is TRBV9 and J usage is TRBJ2-2; D not resolved. Looked up from germline, CDR1 is SGDLS and CDR2 is YYNGEE. The V end lost 3 bases, the J end lost 1 base, and 4 bases lay between the germline ends. CDR3 length: 13 residues. The CDR3 protein is CASSGWNTGELFF. As DNA, the CDR3 is TGTGCCAGCAGCGGATGGAACACCGGGGAGCTGTTTTTT.

The genes are TRBV7-2 and TRBJ1-5, with D uncertain. V was pared by 1 base and J by 0 bases, with 4 bases between. The germline V gene has CDR1 SGHTA and CDR2 FQGNSA. The CDR3 covers 14 residues. The CDR3 sequence: CASSLVYSNQPQHF. CDR3 nucleotides: TGTGCCAGCAGCTTAGTATATAGCAATCAGCCCCAGCATTTT.

This chain joins TRBV5-1 and TRBJ1-3; possible D gene TRBD1, 5 bases. With 4 bases removed from V and 2 bases from J, the gap between germline ends came to 10 bases. The CDR3 runs 14 residues. In germline, CDR1 is SGHRS, CDR2 YFSETQ. CDR3 in DNA: TGCGCCAGCAGCGAAGGGGATCCTGGAAACACCATATATTTT. It encodes CASSEGDPGNTIYF.

The V call is TRBV15, the J call TRBJ2-7, with D possibly TRBD1 on 6 matching bases. V shed 5 bases and J shed 2 bases, with 16 bases lying between them. The CDR3 totals 15 residues. The germline gives CDR1 LNHNV, CDR2 YYDKDF (reference sequence). The CDR3 region is CATSLQQGPPYEQYF. The CDR3 bases are TGTGCCACCAGCCTGCAACAGGGTCCCCCCTACGAGCAGTACTTC.

CDR3 DNA sequence: TGCGCCAGCAGCCTAGGACTAGGTGAGGAGCAGTACTTC. Residues: CASSLGLGEEQYF. The chain uses TRBV5-1 and TRBJ2-7, with 7 bases that match TRBD2. Germline V gene lookup returns CDR1 SGHRS and CDR2 YFSETQ. The CDR3 extends over 13 amino acids. V shed 4 bases and J 7 bases; nucleotides not matched to a gene: 8.

V and J are TRBV19 and TRBJ2-7; TRBD1 aligns across 8 bases. The length of the CDR3 is 16 residues. Germline lookup yields CDR1 LNHDA and CDR2 SQIVND (reference sequence). The V and J ends lost 3 bases and 3 bases, in that order; junction bases with no gene match: 10. CDR3 residues: CASSMGETGAIYEQYF. CDR3 DNA: TGTGCCAGTAGTATGGGAGAGACAGGGGCCATCTACGAGCAGTACTTC.

The chain carries TRBV10-3 and TRBJ2-1; D is ambiguous. Germline V gene sequence: CDR1 ENHRY, CDR2 SYGVKD. Trimming cost V 6 bases and J 1 base, with 7 bases left between them. The CDR3 is 13 residues long. CDR3 nucleotides: TGTGCCATCAGACCCCTATCCTACAATGAGCAGTTCTTC. This sequence encodes CAIRPLSYNEQFF.

J is TRBJ1-2 and V is TRBV6-5; 7 bases fit TRBD1. J was trimmed by 7 bases and V by 4 bases; bases with no gene match: 6. The CDR3 has 13 amino acids. Germline V CDR1 and CDR2: MNHEY, SVGAGI. DNA for the CDR3: TGTGCCAGCAGTTTCACCCAGGGGGTTGGCTACACCTTC. Its translation: CASSFTQGVGYTF.